The 6 T cell receptor beta chains below come from one sample, sequenced in a study of CD8 T cells in Susac syndrome. An input of 0.5 to 1 ug of RNA was subjected to reverse transcription using random hexamers. One entry per CDR3 protein results from TCRdb running MiXCR on the immunoSEQ multiplex PCR reads. The table includes around 270,000 distinct CDR3 sequences, roughly 85% detected once. Input material: CD8+ T cells from PBMCs. Receptors originate from a human donor with multiple sclerosis.

The chain employs TRBV13 and TRBJ2-3, with 9 bases aligning to TRBD2. The junction had 10 bases not matched to a gene; V was cut back by 5 bases and J by 4 bases. CDR3 length: 16 amino acids. The germline V gene encodes CDR1 PRHDT and CDR2 FYEKMQ (reference sequence). CDR3: CASSPLGGRAADTQYF. CDR3 nucleotides: TGTGCCAGCAGCCCCCTGGGCGGGAGGGCCGCAGATACGCAGTATTTT.

The genes are TRBV11-2 and TRBJ2-7, with TRBD1 matching 7 bases. Germline trimming cut 1 base from V and 2 bases from J; bases unmatched to any gene: 8. Germline V gene data show CDR1 as SGHAT and CDR2 as FQNNGV. This CDR3 contains 16 residues. The CDR3 nucleotides read TGTGCCAGCAGCTTAGCCCGGGACAGTATACCCTACGAGCAGTACTTC. Translating it yields CASSLARDSIPYEQYF.

The chain joins TRBV28 to TRBJ2-3; D gene unclear. This CDR3 is 16 amino acids long. The germline gives CDR1 MDHEN, CDR2 SYDVKM. Between the trimmed V and J ends, which lost 2 bases and 2 bases, there was a span of 14 bases. CDR3 coding DNA: TGTGCCAGCAGTTTAACCCCCCCCCGTCCCACAGATACGCAGTATTTT. This sequence encodes CASSLTPPRPTDTQYF.

The chain joins TRBV6-2 or TRBV6-3 to TRBJ2-2, with a weak D call TRBD1 (6 bases). CDR1 is MNHEY, CDR2 SVGEGT, per germline. Trimming left V 6 bases short and J 10 bases short, with 21 bases between. The CDR3 is 15 amino acids. The CDR3 sequence: CASSLTGDLYPELFF. CDR3 coding DNA: TGTGCCAGCAGCCTGACAGGTGACCTCTACCCGGAGCTGTTTTTT.

This chain connects TRBV9 to TRBJ1-1; D gene ambiguous. The CDR3 is 15 amino acids. Germline V gene sequence: CDR1 SGDLS, CDR2 YYNGEE. The V end was cut by 7 bases, the J end by 4 bases, with 20 bases between. The DNA for the CDR3 is TGTGCCAGCGAACCGGGTTTTGGATCTAGCACTGAAGCTTTCTTT. It translates to CASEPGFGSSTEAFF.

A few counts support this clonotype. This chain uses TRBV18 with TRBJ1-5, with 7 bases aligning to TRBD1. The germline V gene encodes CDR1 KGHSH and CDR2 LQKENI. The CDR3 is made up of 13 amino acids. The ends lost 5 bases at V and 4 bases at J; junction bases unmatched: 2. CDR3 in amino acids: CASSDRANQPQHF. The DNA of the CDR3 is TGTGCCAGCTCAGACAGGGCTAATCAGCCCCAGCATTTT.